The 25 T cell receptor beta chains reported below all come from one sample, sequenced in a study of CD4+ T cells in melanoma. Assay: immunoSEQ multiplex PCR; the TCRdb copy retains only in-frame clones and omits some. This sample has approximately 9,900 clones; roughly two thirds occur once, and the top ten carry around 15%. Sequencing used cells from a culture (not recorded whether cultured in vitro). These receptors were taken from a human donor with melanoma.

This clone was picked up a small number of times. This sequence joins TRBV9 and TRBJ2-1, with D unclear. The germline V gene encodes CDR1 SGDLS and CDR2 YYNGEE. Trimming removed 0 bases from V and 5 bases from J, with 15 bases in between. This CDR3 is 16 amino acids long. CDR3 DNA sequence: TGTGCCAGCAGCGTAGGCGATGTAGTAGGTCACAATGAGCAGTTCTTC. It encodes CASSVGDVVGHNEQFF.

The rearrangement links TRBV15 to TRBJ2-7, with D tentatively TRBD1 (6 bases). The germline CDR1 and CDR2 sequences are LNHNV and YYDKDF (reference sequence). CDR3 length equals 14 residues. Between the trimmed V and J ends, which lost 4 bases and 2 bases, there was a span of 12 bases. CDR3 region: CATSKQRTAYEQYF. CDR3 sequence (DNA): TGTGCCACCAGCAAACAAAGGACAGCCTACGAGCAGTACTTC.

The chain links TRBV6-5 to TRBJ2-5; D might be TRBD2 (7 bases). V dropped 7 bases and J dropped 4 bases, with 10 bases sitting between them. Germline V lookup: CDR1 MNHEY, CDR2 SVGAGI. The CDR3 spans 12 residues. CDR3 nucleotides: TGTGCCAGCAATGGGGGGGCAGAGACCCAGTACTTC. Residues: CASNGGAETQYF.

The CDR3 protein is CASSPRGGQPQHF. The CDR3 coding sequence is TGTGCCAGCTCACCACGAGGTGGTCAGCCCCAGCATTTT. The V and J genes are TRBV18 and TRBJ1-5; D not certain. The CDR3 is 13 amino acids. Germline assignment: CDR1 KGHSH and CDR2 LQKENI. Trimming removed 1 base from V and 6 bases from J, with 7 bases in between.

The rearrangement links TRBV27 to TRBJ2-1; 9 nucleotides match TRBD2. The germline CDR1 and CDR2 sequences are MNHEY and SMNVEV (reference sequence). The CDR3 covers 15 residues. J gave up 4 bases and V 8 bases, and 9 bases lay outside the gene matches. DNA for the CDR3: TGTGCCAGCCAGCCCGGGACTAGCTATTACAATGAGCAGTTCTTC. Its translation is CASQPGTSYYNEQFF.

As DNA, the CDR3 is TGTGCCATCAGCCAACAGATTCGTTCCTACGAGCAGTACTTC. Its translation: CAISQQIRSYEQYF. The rearrangement uses TRBV10-3 and TRBJ2-7, with unresolved D. With 6 bases removed from V and 1 base from J, the gap between germline ends came to 13 bases. The length of the CDR3 is 14 residues. The germline gives CDR1 ENHRY, CDR2 SYGVKD.

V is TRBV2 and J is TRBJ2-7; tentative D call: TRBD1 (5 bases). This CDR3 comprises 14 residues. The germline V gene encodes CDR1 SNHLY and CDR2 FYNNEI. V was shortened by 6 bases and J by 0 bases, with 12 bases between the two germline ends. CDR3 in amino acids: CASRYDSSSYEQYF. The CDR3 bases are TGTGCCAGCAGGTATGACAGTAGCTCCTACGAGCAGTACTTC.

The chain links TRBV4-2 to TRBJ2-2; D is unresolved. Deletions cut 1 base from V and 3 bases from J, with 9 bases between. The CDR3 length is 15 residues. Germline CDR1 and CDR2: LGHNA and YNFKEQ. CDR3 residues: CASSQGVIYTGELFF. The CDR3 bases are TGTGCCAGCAGCCAAGGGGTGATTTACACCGGGGAGCTGTTTTTT.

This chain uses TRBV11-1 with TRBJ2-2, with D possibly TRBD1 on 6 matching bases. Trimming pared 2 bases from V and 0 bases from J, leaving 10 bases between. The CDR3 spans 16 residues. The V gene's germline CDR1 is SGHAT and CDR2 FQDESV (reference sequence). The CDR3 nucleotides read TGTGCCAGCAGCTTATCAGAGGGGGCGAACACCGGGGAGCTGTTTTTT. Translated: CASSLSEGANTGELFF. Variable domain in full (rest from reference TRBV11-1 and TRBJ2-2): EAEVAQSPRYKITEKSQAVAFWCDPISGHATLYWYRQILGQGPELLVQFQDESVVDDSQLPKDRFSAERLKGVDSTLKIQPAELGDSAMYLCASSLSEGANTGELFFGEGSRLTVL.

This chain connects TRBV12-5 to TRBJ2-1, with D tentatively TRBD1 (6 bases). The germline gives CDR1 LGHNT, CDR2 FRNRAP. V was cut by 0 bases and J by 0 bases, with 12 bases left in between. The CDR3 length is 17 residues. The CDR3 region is CASGLVRQAGSYNEQFF. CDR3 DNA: TGTGCTAGTGGTTTGGTACGACAGGCTGGCTCCTACAATGAGCAGTTCTTC. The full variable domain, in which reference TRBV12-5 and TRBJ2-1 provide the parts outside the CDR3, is DARVTQTPRHKVTEMGQEVTMRCQPILGHNTVFWYRQTMMQGLELLAYFRNRAPLDDSGMPKDRFSAEMPDATLATLKIQPSEPRDSAVYFCASGLVRQAGSYNEQFFGPGTRLTVL.

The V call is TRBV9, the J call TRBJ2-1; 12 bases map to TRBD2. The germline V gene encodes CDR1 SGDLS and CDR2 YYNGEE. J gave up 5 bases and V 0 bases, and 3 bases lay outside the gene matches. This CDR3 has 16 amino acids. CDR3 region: CASSVETSGGNNEQFF. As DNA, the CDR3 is TGTGCCAGCAGCGTAGAAACTAGCGGGGGGAACAATGAGCAGTTCTTC.

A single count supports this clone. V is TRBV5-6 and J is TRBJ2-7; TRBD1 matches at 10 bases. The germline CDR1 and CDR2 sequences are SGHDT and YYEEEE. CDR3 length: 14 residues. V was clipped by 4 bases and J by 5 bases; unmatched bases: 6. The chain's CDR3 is CASSRMGTGDEQYF. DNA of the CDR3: TGTGCCAGCAGCCGTATGGGGACAGGGGACGAGCAGTACTTC. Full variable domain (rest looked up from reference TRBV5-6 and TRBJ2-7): DAGVTQSPTHLIKTRGQQVTLRCSPKSGHDTVSWYQQALGQGPQFIFQYYEEEERQRGNFPDRFSGHQFPNYSSELNVNALLLGDSALYLCASSRMGTGDEQYFGPGTRLTVT.

CDR3 amino acids: CASRSLGLGRASSYEQYF. The CDR3 DNA sequence: TGTGCCAGCAGATCCCTTGGGCTAGGCAGGGCCTCTTCCTACGAGCAGTACTTC. The chain carries TRBV7-2 and TRBJ2-7; weak D call: TRBD1 (5 bases). The ends were cut back, 6 bases at V and 1 base at J, with 25 bases in the middle. The CDR3 contains 18 residues. The germline CDR1 and CDR2 sequences are SGHTA and FQGNSA.

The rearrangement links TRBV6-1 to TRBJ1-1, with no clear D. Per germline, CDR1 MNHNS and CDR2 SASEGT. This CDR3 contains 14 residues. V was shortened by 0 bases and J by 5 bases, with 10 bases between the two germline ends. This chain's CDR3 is CASSEAGFRTEAFF. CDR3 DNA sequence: TGTGCCAGCAGTGAAGCGGGTTTCCGGACTGAAGCTTTCTTT.

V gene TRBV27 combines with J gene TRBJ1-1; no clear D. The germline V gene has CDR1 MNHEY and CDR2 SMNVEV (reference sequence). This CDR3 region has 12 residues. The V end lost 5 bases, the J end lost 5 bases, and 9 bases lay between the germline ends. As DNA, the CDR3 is TGTGCCAGCAGTGGCTACGGTACTGAAGCTTTCTTT. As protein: CASSGYGTEAFF.

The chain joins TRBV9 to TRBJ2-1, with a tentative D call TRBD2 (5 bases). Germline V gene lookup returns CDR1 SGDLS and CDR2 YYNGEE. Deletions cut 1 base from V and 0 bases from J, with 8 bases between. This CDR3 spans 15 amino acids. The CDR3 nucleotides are TGTGCCAGCAGCGTACTGGGGAGCTCCTACAATGAGCAGTTCTTC. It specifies CASSVLGSSYNEQFF.

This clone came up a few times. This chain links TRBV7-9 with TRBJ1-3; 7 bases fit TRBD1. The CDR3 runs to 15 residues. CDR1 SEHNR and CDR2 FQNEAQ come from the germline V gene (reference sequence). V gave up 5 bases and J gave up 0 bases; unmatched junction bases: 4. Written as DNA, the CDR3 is TGTGCCAGCAGCCCGGGACAGACCTCTGGAAACACCATATATTTT. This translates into CASSPGQTSGNTIYF.

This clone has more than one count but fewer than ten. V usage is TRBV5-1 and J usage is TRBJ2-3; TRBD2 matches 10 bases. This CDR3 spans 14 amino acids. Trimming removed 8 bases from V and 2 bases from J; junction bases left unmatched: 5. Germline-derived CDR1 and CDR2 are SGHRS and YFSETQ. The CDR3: CASTTSGYTDTQYF. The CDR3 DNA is TGCGCCAGTACGACTAGCGGGTACACAGATACGCAGTATTTT.

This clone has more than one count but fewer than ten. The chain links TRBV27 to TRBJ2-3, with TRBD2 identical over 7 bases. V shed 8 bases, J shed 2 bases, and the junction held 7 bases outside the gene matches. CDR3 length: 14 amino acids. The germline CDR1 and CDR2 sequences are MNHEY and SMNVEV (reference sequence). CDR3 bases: TGTGCCAGCTCATGGGGGGGACCCACAGATACGCAGTATTTT. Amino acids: CASSWGGPTDTQYF.

CDR3: CASSPRYSGADTQYF. The CDR3 DNA reads TGCGCCAGCAGCCCACGCTACTCGGGCGCAGATACGCAGTATTTT. V and J are TRBV5-1 and TRBJ2-3, with D unclear. Between the trimmed V and J ends, which lost 4 bases and 4 bases, there was a span of 16 bases. The germline V gene has CDR1 SGHRS and CDR2 YFSETQ. The CDR3 has 15 residues.

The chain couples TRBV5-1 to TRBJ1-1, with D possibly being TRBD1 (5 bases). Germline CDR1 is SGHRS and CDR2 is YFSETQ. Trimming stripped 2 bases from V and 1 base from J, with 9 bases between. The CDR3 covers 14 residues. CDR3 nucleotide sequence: TGCGCCAGCAGCTTACGGGGCACGAACACTGAAGCTTTCTTT. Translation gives CASSLRGTNTEAFF.

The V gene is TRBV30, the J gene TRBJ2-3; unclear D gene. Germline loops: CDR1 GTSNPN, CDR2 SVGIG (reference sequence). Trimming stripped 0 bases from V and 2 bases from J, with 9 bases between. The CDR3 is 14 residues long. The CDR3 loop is CAWSVARNTDTQYF. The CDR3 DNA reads TGTGCCTGGAGTGTGGCAAGGAACACAGATACGCAGTATTTT. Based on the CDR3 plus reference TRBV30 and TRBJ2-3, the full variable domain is SQTIHQWPATLVQPVGSPLSLECTVEGTSNPNLYWYRQAAGRGLQLLFYSVGIGQISSEVPQNLSASRPQDRQFILSSKKLLLSDSGFYLCAWSVARNTDTQYFGPGTRLTVL.

Written as DNA, the CDR3 is TGTGCCTGGAGCGCTGACCGTGTGGCTTTCTTT. Amino acids: CAWSADRVAFF. The chain combines TRBV30 with TRBJ1-1; unclear D gene. Germline CDR1 GTSNPN, CDR2 SVGIG (reference sequence). This CDR3 has 11 amino acids. Deletions cut 3 bases from V and 11 bases from J, with 13 bases between.

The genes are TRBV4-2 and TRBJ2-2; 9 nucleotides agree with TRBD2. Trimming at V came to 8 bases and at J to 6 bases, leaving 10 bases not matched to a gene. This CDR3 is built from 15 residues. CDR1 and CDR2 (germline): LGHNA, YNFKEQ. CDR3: CASRVWASGAGELFF. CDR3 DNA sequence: TGTGCCAGCCGAGTTTGGGCTAGCGGGGCCGGGGAGCTGTTTTTT.

This chain's CDR3 is CASSVGPRGGPQHF. The CDR3 bases are TGCGCCAGCAGCGTGGGACCCCGAGGAGGGCCCCAGCATTTT. The V and J genes are TRBV5-1 and TRBJ1-5; maybe TRBD1 (5 bases). This CDR3 region has 14 residues. The germline V and J ends were trimmed by 4 bases and 9 bases, with 17 bases remaining between them. Germline values: CDR1 SGHRS, CDR2 YFSETQ.